This T cell receptor (beta chain) originates from a study of T cell responses to AZD1222 COVID-19 vaccine. Study as a whole: Second-dose schedules of about 4 or about 12 weeks were combined. Findings and caveats of the study: In the spike-specific TCR repertoire, nearly half reportedly target unmutated variant regions. White British people made up most donors, females outnumbered males, and clonal diversity was possibly underestimated.

This clone is a singleton in its sample. Antigen unknown. Clones were sequenced by immunoSEQ multiplex PCR, and TCRdb holds only the in-frame ones, with some missing. Among 140,000 to 150,000 clones listed, under 95% were seen once. Trimming cost V 2 bases and J 5 bases, with 13 bases left between them. Germline V gene data show CDR1 as SEHNR and CDR2 as FQNEAQ (reference sequence). The CDR3 consists of 15 residues. This receptor was obtained from an adult in good health. The sequences come from peripheral blood, collected on day 0 of AZD1222 vaccination. The V and J genes are TRBV7-9 and TRBJ2-4; tentatively, D is TRBD2 (5 bases). The CDR3 coding sequence is TGTGCCAGCAGCTTATTTGCAGCGGACCAAAACATTCAGTACTTC. This gives the protein CASSLFAADQNIQYF.